These 17 T cell receptor beta chains came from one sample sequenced in a study of OX40 agonist ivuxolimab in advanced cancers. Clones were sequenced by immunoSEQ multiplex PCR, and TCRdb holds only the in-frame ones, with some missing. The sample consists of under 40,000 clones, roughly nine tenths of them appearing once. Sequenced here: CD4+ or CD8+ T cells sorted from blood, sampled in a trial of the OX40 agonist ivuxolimab. These receptors were obtained from an adult with an advanced solid tumor such as melanoma, head and neck, liver or kidney cancer.

The chain joins TRBV6-1 to TRBJ1-2, with TRBD1 matching 8 bases. Unmatched junction bases numbered 11, after V lost 7 bases and J lost 4 bases. Germline lookup yields CDR1 MNHNS and CDR2 SASEGT. This CDR3 has 15 residues. In DNA form, the CDR3 reads TGTGCCAGCACCGAAGGACAGGGAGGGGCCTATGGCTACACCTTC. It encodes CASTEGQGGAYGYTF.

Here the CDR3 reads CAIWAGGYYEQYF. The CDR3 DNA follows: TGTGCCATCTGGGCAGGGGGATATTACGAGCAGTACTTC. The V gene is TRBV10-3, the J gene TRBJ2-7, with TRBD1 matching over 7 bases. V trimming: 8 bases; J trimming: 4 bases; junction bases outside the gene matches: 8. The CDR3 is made up of 13 amino acids. Germline CDR1 reads ENHRY; CDR2 reads SYGVKD.

The chain carries TRBV28 and TRBJ2-7; 10 nucleotides match TRBD2. Germline V lookup: CDR1 MDHEN, CDR2 SYDVKM. V shed 7 bases, J shed 2 bases, and the junction held 5 bases outside the gene matches. This CDR3 is 14 amino acids long. CDR3 DNA: TGTGCCAGCACTCTAGCGGGAGCAGCCTACGAGCAGTACTTC. Its protein is CASTLAGAAYEQYF.

The V call is TRBV6-5, the J call TRBJ1-2; D perhaps matches TRBD1 (6 bases). The CDR3 sequence is 13 residues long. CDR1 and CDR2 (germline): MNHEY, SVGAGI. Trimming took off 2 bases at V and 6 bases at J, with 10 bases between the two ends. The CDR3 DNA reads TGTGCCAGCAGTTACGGGGGGCTGGATGGCTACACCTTC. Amino acid sequence: CASSYGGLDGYTF.

This chain links TRBV7-9 with TRBJ2-7; D is undetermined. Germline V lookup: CDR1 SEHNR, CDR2 FQNEAQ (reference sequence). This CDR3 comprises 15 residues. Between the trimmed V and J ends, which lost 4 bases and 0 bases, there was a span of 13 bases. This CDR3 is CASSSSRYTSYEQYF. The DNA for the CDR3 is TGTGCCAGCAGCTCGTCACGCTACACCTCCTACGAGCAGTACTTC.

The chain links TRBV28 to TRBJ2-2; the match to TRBD2 covers 14 bases. This CDR3 region has 16 residues. Germline-derived CDR1 and CDR2 are MDHEN and SYDVKM. V shed 5 bases and J 7 bases; nucleotides not matched to a gene: 6. The DNA of the CDR3 is TGTGCCAGCAGTCCCCCGGGACTAGCGGGGGTCGGGGAGCTGTTTTTT. This gives the protein CASSPPGLAGVGELFF.

The chain employs TRBV6-4 and TRBJ1-2, with 10 bases that match TRBD1. This CDR3 region has 19 residues. From germline, CDR1 is MRHNA and CDR2 SNTAGT. With 2 bases clipped from V and 2 bases from J, the junction kept 14 bases outside the gene matches. CDR3 sequence: CASSDPGTGDSLGNYGYTF. CDR3 bases: TGTGCCAGCAGTGACCCCGGGACAGGGGACTCCCTAGGCAACTATGGCTACACCTTC.

The J gene is TRBJ2-3, the V gene TRBV25-1, with 8 bases that match TRBD1. CDR1 and CDR2 from the germline V gene are MGHDK and SYGVNS. V was pared by 3 bases and J by 0 bases, with 11 bases of the junction left unmatched. The CDR3 has 18 residues. The CDR3 sequence: CASSDGTGTTSSTDTQYF. The CDR3 DNA follows: TGTGCCAGCAGTGACGGGACAGGTACGACCTCTAGCACAGATACGCAGTATTTT.

The V and J genes are TRBV19 and TRBJ1-1, with D unresolved. V was clipped by 2 bases and J by 5 bases, with 6 bases between them. The germline gives CDR1 LNHDA, CDR2 SQIVND (reference sequence). CDR3 size: 12 residues. CDR3: CASSIYGTEAFF. The CDR3 region has the DNA TGTGCCAGTAGTATATACGGAACTGAAGCTTTCTTT.

The chain is built from TRBV4-1 and TRBJ2-6; D is perhaps TRBD1 (5 bases). Germline V gives CDR1 MGHRA, CDR2 YSYEKL. The CDR3 is 17 amino acids. V lost 3 bases to trimming and J lost 4 bases, with 16 bases between them. CDR3 in DNA: TGCGCCAGCAGCCATAAGTGGGGCGCAGGGGGGGCCAACGTCCTGACTTTC. This sequence encodes CASSHKWGAGGANVLTF.

J is TRBJ2-1 and V is TRBV27; 10 bases agree with TRBD2. The CDR3 has 12 residues. The germline V gene has CDR1 MNHEY and CDR2 SMNVEV (reference sequence). The chain's CDR3 is CAVGSGGYKKFF. CDR3 sequence (DNA): TGTGCTGTTGGTAGCGGGGGGTATAAAAAGTTCTTC.

The V call is TRBV6-5, the J call TRBJ1-5, with 9 bases lining up with TRBD1. Germline-derived CDR1 and CDR2 are MNHEY and SVGAGI. CDR3 length: 13 amino acids. The CDR3 DNA sequence: TGTGCTGCGGGACAGGGAAATGGTCAGCCCCAGCATTTT. This sequence encodes CAAGQGNGQPQHF.

The sample holds one count of this clone. This chain connects TRBV7-9 to TRBJ1-2; 11 bases match TRBD1. Germline loops: CDR1 SEHNR, CDR2 FQNEAQ (reference sequence). With V trimmed by 4 bases and J by 1 base, 5 bases remained unmatched. CDR3 length: 16 residues. The CDR3 here is CASSSRTGGDNYGYTF. The CDR3 coding sequence is TGTGCCAGCAGCTCGCGGACAGGGGGCGATAACTATGGCTACACCTTC.

V usage is TRBV23-1 and J usage is TRBJ2-2, with a tentative D call TRBD2 (6 bases). TRBV23-1 is noted as an ORF with a role that remains uncertain. The CDR3 has 17 residues. V lost 0 bases and J 0 bases, leaving 11 bases between the germline ends. The DNA for the CDR3 is TGCGCCAGCAGTCAATCACGGCCGGGAGCGAACACCGGGGAGCTGTTTTTT. Its translation is CASSQSRPGANTGELFF.

This chain connects TRBV19 to TRBJ1-1, with a possible D match to TRBD1 (5 bases). The V gene lost 6 bases and the J gene lost 1 base, with 15 bases spanning the gap. Germline CDR1 reads LNHDA; CDR2 reads SQIVND (reference sequence). The CDR3 loop spans 15 amino acids. The chain's CDR3 is CASSNNRQKNTEAFF. DNA of the CDR3: TGTGCCAGTAGCAACAACCGACAGAAGAACACTGAAGCTTTCTTT.

V usage is TRBV7-8 and J usage is TRBJ1-2; D perhaps matches TRBD1 (5 bases). There are 17 residues in the CDR3. V dropped 3 bases and J dropped 4 bases, with 21 bases sitting between them. Germline V CDR1 and CDR2: SGHVS, FQNEAQ. The CDR3 sequence: CASSFRSREPHSYGYTF. As DNA, the CDR3 is TGTGCCAGCAGCTTCCGGAGCAGGGAACCTCACTCCTATGGCTACACCTTC.

The chain joins TRBV7-9 to TRBJ2-5; 9 bases are a match to TRBD1. This CDR3 has 15 residues. CDR1 is SEHNR, CDR2 FQNEAQ, per germline (reference sequence). The V segment lost 5 bases and the J segment 7 bases; nucleotides outside the gene matches: 11. In DNA form, the CDR3 reads TGTGCCAGCAGCCTCCCCTTGGACAGGGGCTGGACCCAGTACTTC. This codes for CASSLPLDRGWTQYF.